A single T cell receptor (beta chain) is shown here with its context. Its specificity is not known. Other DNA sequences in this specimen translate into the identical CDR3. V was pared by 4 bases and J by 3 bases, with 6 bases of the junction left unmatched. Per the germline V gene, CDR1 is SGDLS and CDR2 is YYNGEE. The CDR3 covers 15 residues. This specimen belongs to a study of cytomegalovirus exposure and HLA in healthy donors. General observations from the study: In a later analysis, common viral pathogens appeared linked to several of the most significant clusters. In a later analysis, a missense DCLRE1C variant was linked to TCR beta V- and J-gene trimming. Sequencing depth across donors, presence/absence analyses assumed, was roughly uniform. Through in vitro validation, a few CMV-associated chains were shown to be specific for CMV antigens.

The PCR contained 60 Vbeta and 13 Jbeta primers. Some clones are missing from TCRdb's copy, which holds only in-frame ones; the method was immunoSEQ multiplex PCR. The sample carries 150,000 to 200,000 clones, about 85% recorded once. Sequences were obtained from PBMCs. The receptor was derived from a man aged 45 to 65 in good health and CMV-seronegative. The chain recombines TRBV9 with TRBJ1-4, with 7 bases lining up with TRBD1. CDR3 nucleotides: TGTGCCAGCAGCCAGGGGGTCGGGGCTAATGAAAAACTGTTTTTT. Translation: CASSQGVGANEKLFF.